This T cell receptor (beta chain) is from a study of CD8+CD57+ T cells in acquired aplastic anemia. The template for TCR beta VDJ and CDR3 sequence profiling was genomic DNA. TCRdb reanalysed the reads using MiXCR and keeps one entry per CDR3 protein. The table shows hundreds of thousands of distinct CDR3 sequences, with about a third occurring only once. Germline CDR1 is MNHEY and CDR2 is SMNVEV (reference sequence). The CDR3 consists of 12 residues. Trimming took off 7 bases at V and 8 bases at J, with 14 bases between the two ends. Flow cytometry had shown expanded CD8+CD57+ cells in the patients chosen for sequencing. With no exception, the patients had severe acquired aplastic anemia.

The source is a human donor with aplastic anemia. The chain has TRBV27 and TRBJ1-2, with D uncertain. The sequencing input was sorted CD4+, CD8+, or CD8+CD57+ T cells (not recorded which) from PBMCs. The CDR3 bases are TGTGCCAGCACGCTGGATTTTAGAGGCTACACCTTC. Encoded protein: CASTLDFRGYTF.